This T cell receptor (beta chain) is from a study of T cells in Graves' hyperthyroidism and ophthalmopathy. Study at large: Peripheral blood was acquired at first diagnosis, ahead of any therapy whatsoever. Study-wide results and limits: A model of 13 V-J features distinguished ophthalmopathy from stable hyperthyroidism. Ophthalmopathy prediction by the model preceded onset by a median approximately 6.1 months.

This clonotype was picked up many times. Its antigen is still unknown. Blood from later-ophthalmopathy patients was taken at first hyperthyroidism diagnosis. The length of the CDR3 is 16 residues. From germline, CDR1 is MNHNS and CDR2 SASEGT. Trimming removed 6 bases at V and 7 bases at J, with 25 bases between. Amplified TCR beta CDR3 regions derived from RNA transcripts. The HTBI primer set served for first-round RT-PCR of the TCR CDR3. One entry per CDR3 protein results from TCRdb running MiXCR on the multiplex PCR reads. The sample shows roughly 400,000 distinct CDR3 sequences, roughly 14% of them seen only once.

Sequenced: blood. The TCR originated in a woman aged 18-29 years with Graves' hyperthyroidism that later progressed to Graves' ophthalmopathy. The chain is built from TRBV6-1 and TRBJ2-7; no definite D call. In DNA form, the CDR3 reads TGTGCCAGCAGCACAACAGAGAAAGGCCCCTTAGAGGAGCAGTACTTC. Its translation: CASSTTEKGPLEEQYF.